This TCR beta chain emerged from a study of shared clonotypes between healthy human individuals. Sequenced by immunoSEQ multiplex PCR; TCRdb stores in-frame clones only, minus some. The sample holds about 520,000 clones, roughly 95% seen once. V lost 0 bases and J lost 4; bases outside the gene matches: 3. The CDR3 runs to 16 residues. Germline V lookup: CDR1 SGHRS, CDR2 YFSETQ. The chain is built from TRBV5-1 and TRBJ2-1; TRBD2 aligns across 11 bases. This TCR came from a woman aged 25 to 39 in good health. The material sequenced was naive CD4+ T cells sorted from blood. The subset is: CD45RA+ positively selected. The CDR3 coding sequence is TGCGCCAGCAGCTTGGGACTAGCGGGGCTATACAATGAGCAGTTCTTC. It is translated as CASSLGLAGLYNEQFF.